What follows are 17 T cell receptor beta chains derived from one specimen sequenced in a study of cytomegalovirus exposure and HLA in healthy donors (dated by TCRdb to 2016 to 2017). Library preparation used the immunoSEQ multiplex PCR assay. For the multiplex PCR, a mixture combining 60 forward primers for TCR Vbeta segments and 13 reverse primers for TCR Jbeta segments was used. As stored in TCRdb, this immuneACCESS dataset retains in-frame rearrangements with V and J assigned. A fraction of the clones does not appear; measured against another copy, unresolved V genes explain less than half of the discrepancy, and the remainder lacks a known reason. The sample includes about 93,000 clones, with roughly 77% observed a single time. 5.5% to 8% of the sample comes from the top ten. What was sequenced was PBMCs. The receptor set was obtained from a man aged 25 to 40 in good health and CMV-seronegative.

The genes are TRBV11-2 and TRBJ2-5; 12 nucleotides line up with TRBD2. Germline assignment: CDR1 SGHAT and CDR2 FQNNGV. The length of the CDR3 is 14 residues. With 5 bases clipped from V and 6 bases from J, the junction kept 4 bases outside the gene matches. Here the CDR3 reads CASSRTSGDQTQYF. In DNA form, the CDR3 reads TGTGCCAGCAGCCGGACTAGCGGGGACCAGACCCAGTACTTC. Full variable domain (missing parts from reference TRBV11-2 and TRBJ2-5): EAGVAQSPRYKIIEKRQSVAFWCNPISGHATLYWYQQILGQGPKLLIQFQNNGVVDDSQLPKDRFSAERLKGVDSTLKIQPAKLEDSAVYLCASSRTSGDQTQYFGPGTRLLVL.

This rearrangement joins TRBV15 to TRBJ1-6; TRBD1 matches 8 bases. CDR1 LNHNV and CDR2 YYDKDF come from the germline V gene (reference sequence). After removal of 1 base from V and 8 bases from J, the junction contained 4 bases not matched to a gene. This CDR3 contains 15 residues. Written as DNA, the CDR3 is TGTGCCACCAGCAGAGTCAGGACAGGGTATTCACCCCTCCACTTT. As protein: CATSRVRTGYSPLHF.

V gene TRBV19 combines with J gene TRBJ2-7; TRBD2 agrees at 7 bases. This CDR3 has 13 amino acids. The germline V gene has CDR1 LNHDA and CDR2 SQIVND (reference sequence). V was pared by 4 bases and J by 6 bases, with 6 bases of the junction left unmatched. The CDR3 DNA follows: TGTGCCAGTAGTACTGGACTAGTAGGCGAGCAGTACTTC. Amino acid sequence: CASSTGLVGEQYF.

This clone was detected once. The chain carries TRBV18 and TRBJ1-1; D gene ambiguous. The CDR3 covers 15 residues. The V end lost 8 bases, the J end lost 4 bases, and 20 bases lay between the germline ends. Germline lookup yields CDR1 KGHSH and CDR2 LQKENI. The CDR3 DNA sequence: TGTGCCAGCCCCCTACCCGGGATCCGGGGCACTGAAGCTTTCTTT. Its translation is CASPLPGIRGTEAFF.

The CDR3 bases are TGCGCCAGCAGCCAGGGGACAGCTCAAAATTCACCCCTCCACTTT. This sequence encodes CASSQGTAQNSPLHF. The chain carries TRBV4-1 and TRBJ1-6, with 7 bases lining up with TRBD1. With 3 bases clipped from V and 7 bases from J, the junction kept 6 bases outside the gene matches. Per germline, CDR1 MGHRA and CDR2 YSYEKL. The CDR3 consists of 15 residues.

The V call is TRBV27, the J call TRBJ2-7; 10 bases match TRBD1. V shed 2 bases, J shed 11 bases, and the junction held 3 bases outside the gene matches. The germline gives CDR1 MNHEY, CDR2 SMNVEV (reference sequence). The CDR3 consists of 12 residues. CDR3 loop: CASSLLGQGEYF. CDR3 DNA: TGTGCCAGCAGTTTACTAGGACAGGGGGAGTACTTC.

The gene calls are TRBV4-1 and TRBJ1-6; 10 bases match TRBD1. The CDR3 totals 16 residues. The junction had 7 bases not matched to a gene; V was cut back by 6 bases and J by 5 bases. Germline V lookup: CDR1 MGHRA, CDR2 YSYEKL. CDR3 sequence reads: CASSPGDRGNNSPLHF. In DNA, the CDR3 is TGCGCCAGCAGTCCCGGGGACAGGGGCAATAATTCACCCCTCCACTTT.

V is TRBV7-2 and J is TRBJ1-2; 10 bases are shared with TRBD1. This CDR3 is built from 16 residues. Trimming at V came to 5 bases and at J to 5 bases, leaving 11 bases not matched to a gene. CDR1 SGHTA and CDR2 FQGNSA come from the germline V gene. The CDR3 coding sequence is TGTGCCAGCAGCCCAAACCGGGACAGGGGTTTTTATGGCTACACCTTC. Translation: CASSPNRDRGFYGYTF.

The CDR3 DNA is TGTGCCAGCAGCCCACAGGGCCTCTCTGGAAACACCATATATTTT. Translation: CASSPQGLSGNTIYF. The chain combines TRBV9 with TRBJ1-3, with D perhaps matching TRBD1 (6 bases). Trimming removed 4 bases at V and 0 bases at J, with 11 bases between. The CDR3 is 15 amino acids. Germline V lookup: CDR1 SGDLS, CDR2 YYNGEE.

The genes are TRBV21-1 and TRBJ1-2. TRBV21-1 is an annotated pseudogene. The CDR3 contains 13 residues. The CDR3 protein is CASSNSIEHGYTF. CDR3 bases: TGTGCCAGCAGCAATTCAATAGAACATGGCTACACCTTC.

This clone was counted between two and nine times. This chain uses TRBV18 with TRBJ2-2; TRBD2 matches 8 bases. This CDR3 region has 15 residues. V lost 3 bases, J lost 3 bases, and 3 bases stayed unmatched. CDR1 is KGHSH and CDR2 is LQKENI in the germline V gene. The DNA of the CDR3 is TGTGCCAGCTCACCTAGCGGGAAGGACACCGGGGAGCTGTTTTTT. This gives the protein CASSPSGKDTGELFF.

The V gene is TRBV7-2, the J gene TRBJ1-4; TRBD1 might be the D (5 bases). Germline loops: CDR1 SGHTA, CDR2 FQGNSA. Trimming cost V 2 bases and J 7 bases, with 17 bases left between them. The CDR3 sequence is 16 residues long. CDR3 sequence reads: CASSLFTGHRAEKLFF. In DNA, the CDR3 is TGTGCCAGCAGCTTATTTACCGGACATCGGGCTGAAAAACTGTTTTTT.

This clone was seen more than once but under ten times. The gene calls are TRBV28 and TRBJ1-3, with 8 bases aligning to TRBD1. The CDR3 contains 15 residues. Trimming at V came to 6 bases and at J to 6 bases, leaving 10 bases not matched to a gene. Germline V CDR1 and CDR2: MDHEN, SYDVKM. The CDR3 protein is CASSPSDRDTNTIYF. The DNA of the CDR3 is TGTGCCAGCAGCCCCTCGGACAGGGACACAAACACCATATATTTT.

This chain joins TRBV10-2 and TRBJ2-3; 8 nucleotides line up with TRBD1. CDR1 is WSHSY and CDR2 is SAAADI in the germline V gene. The CDR3 consists of 13 residues. With V trimmed by 6 bases and J by 1 base, 0 bases remained unmatched. The CDR3 loop reads CASRDRGTDTQYF. The DNA of the CDR3 is TGCGCCAGCAGGGACAGGGGCACAGATACGCAGTATTTT.

This rearrangement joins TRBV9 to TRBJ1-1; tentatively, D is TRBD1 (6 bases). The V and J ends lost 4 bases and 1 base respectively, with 11 bases between them. Germline V gene sequence: CDR1 SGDLS, CDR2 YYNGEE. The CDR3 consists of 14 residues. CDR3: CASSPQTGNTEAFF. CDR3 in DNA: TGTGCCAGCAGCCCCCAGACAGGGAACACTGAAGCTTTCTTT.

The V gene is TRBV28, the J gene TRBJ2-7; 7 positions agree with TRBD2. Germline V gives CDR1 MDHEN, CDR2 SYDVKM. The V and J ends lost 6 bases and 5 bases, in that order; junction bases with no gene match: 7. The CDR3 has 13 residues. CDR3 loop: CASRGRGPDEQYF. CDR3 coding DNA: TGTGCCAGCAGGGGGAGGGGTCCGGACGAGCAGTACTTC. The whole variable domain, filled in from reference TRBV28 and TRBJ2-7, reads DVKVTQSSRYLVKRTGEKVFLECVQDMDHENMFWYRQDPGLGLRLIYFSYDVKMKEKGDIPEGYSVSREKKERFSLILESASTNQTSMYLCASRGRGPDEQYFGPGTRLTVT.

V gene TRBV25-1 combines with J gene TRBJ1-1; D uncertain. The CDR3 consists of 12 residues. CDR1 is MGHDK, CDR2 SYGVNS, per germline. V was pared by 10 bases and J by 2 bases, with 11 bases between. The CDR3: CATSRGNTEAFF. CDR3 sequence (DNA): TGTGCCACCAGCCGGGGTAACACTGAAGCTTTCTTT. Variable domain in full (rest from reference TRBV25-1 and TRBJ1-1): EADIYQTPRYLVIGTGKKITLECSQTMGHDKMYWYQQDPGMELHLIHYSYGVNSTEKGDLSSESTVSRIRTEHFPLTLESARPSHTSQYLCATSRGNTEAFFGQGTRLTVV.